Listed here are 30 T cell receptor beta chains from one sample, sequenced in a study of blood T cell repertoires in COVID-19. Assay used: immunoSEQ multiplex PCR; TCRdb lists only in-frame clones, some missing. The data contain some 100,000 clones, about 86% of them singletons. The sample comprised peripheral blood. All receptors derive from a woman between 70 and 85 years old with acute or convalescent COVID-19.

In DNA form, the CDR3 reads TGTGCCAGCAGCCAGGGGCAGGGCTACACCATATATTTT. Translated: CASSQGQGYTIYF. The gene calls are TRBV7-2 and TRBJ1-3; possibly TRBD1 for D (6 bases). Germline-derived CDR1 and CDR2 are SGHTA and FQGNSA. V was cut by 5 bases and J by 8 bases, with 13 bases left in between. The CDR3 loop spans 13 amino acids.

The V gene is TRBV4-2, the J gene TRBJ1-2; a possible D gene is TRBD1 (5 bases). V was trimmed by 4 bases and J by 5 bases, leaving 14 bases between them. Germline loops: CDR1 LGHNA, CDR2 YNFKEQ. This CDR3 is built from 14 residues. This CDR3 reads CASSPDRASYGYTF. The CDR3 DNA reads TGTGCCAGCAGCCCCGACAGAGCGAGTTATGGCTACACCTTC.

This rearrangement joins TRBV11-3 to TRBJ2-3; 13 bases are shared with TRBD2. The V segment lost 1 base and the J segment 8 bases; nucleotides outside the gene matches: 15. Per the germline V gene, CDR1 is SGHNT and CDR2 is YENEEA. The CDR3 contains 19 residues. The CDR3 DNA reads as TGTGCCAGCAGCTTAGGGTGGGTAACTAGCGGGGGGGCCGCTTCTACGCAGTATTTT. Its translation is CASSLGWVTSGGAASTQYF.

The V call is TRBV5-1, the J call TRBJ2-4; TRBD2 matches 7 bases. Trimming cost V 4 bases and J 8 bases; bases outside gene matches: 9. The CDR3 is 14 amino acids. The germline gives CDR1 SGHRS, CDR2 YFSETQ. Here the CDR3 reads CASSAGAGVDIQYF. The CDR3 coding sequence is TGCGCCAGCAGCGCCGGGGCGGGGGTGGACATTCAGTACTTC.

The CDR3 DNA follows: TGTGCCAGCAGTACAGGGAGAGGCTACACCTTC. Residues: CASSTGRGYTF. The chain couples TRBV6-5 to TRBJ1-2, with D tentatively TRBD1 (6 bases). V was cut by 5 bases and J by 8 bases, with 9 bases left in between. This CDR3 contains 11 residues. Germline V CDR1 and CDR2: MNHEY, SVGAGI.

V and J are TRBV24-1 and TRBJ2-7; D perhaps matches TRBD1 (6 bases). Germline V gene data show CDR1 as KGHDR and CDR2 as SFDVKD. V lost 4 bases to trimming and J lost 5 bases, with 11 bases between them. The CDR3 length is 13 residues. The CDR3 nucleotides read TGTGCCACCAGTGACCGGACAGCCAACGAGCAGTACTTC. Translation: CATSDRTANEQYF.

This chain connects TRBV5-6 to TRBJ2-7, with no clear D. The CDR3 extends over 14 amino acids. Trimming took off 2 bases at V and 0 bases at J, with 9 bases between the two ends. Per germline, CDR1 SGHDT and CDR2 YYEEEE. The CDR3 coding sequence is TGTGCCAGCAGCTTAGCACCGGGCTCCTACGAGCAGTACTTC. Its protein is CASSLAPGSYEQYF.

The rearrangement uses TRBV3-1 (or the pseudogene TRBV3-2) and TRBJ2-1, with 7 nucleotides matching TRBD2. V trimming: 1 base; J trimming: 4 bases; junction bases outside the gene matches: 4. Looked up from germline, CDR1 is LGHDT and CDR2 is YNNKEL (reference sequence). The CDR3 consists of 15 residues. The CDR3 is CASSQGGTTYNEQFF. DNA for the CDR3: TGTGCCAGCAGCCAAGGGGGGACTACATACAATGAGCAGTTCTTC.

This clone appeared once. As DNA, the CDR3 is TGCGCCAGCAGCTTGGAGGACAGGGACAATGAGCAGTTCTTC. It codes for CASSLEDRDNEQFF. This rearrangement joins TRBV5-1 to TRBJ2-1; 8 bases align to TRBD1. There are 14 residues in the CDR3. CDR1 SGHRS and CDR2 YFSETQ come from the germline V gene. Losses at the gene ends were 0 bases for V and 5 bases for J; bases not matched to a gene: 1.

The genes are TRBV14 and TRBJ1-2; 7 positions match TRBD1. J was trimmed by 2 bases and V by 4 bases; bases with no gene match: 4. The germline V gene encodes CDR1 SGHDN and CDR2 FVKESK. The CDR3 contains 14 residues. The CDR3 DNA follows: TGTGCCAGCAGCCTACTGGACAGGAACTATGGCTACACCTTC. Amino acids: CASSLLDRNYGYTF. Combining the CDR3 with reference TRBV14 and TRBJ1-2 gives the whole variable domain EAGVTQFPSHSVIEKGQTVTLRCDPISGHDNLYWYRRVMGKEIKFLLHFVKESKQDESGMPNNRFLAERTGGTYSTLKVQPAELEDSGVYFCASSLLDRNYGYTFGSGTRLTVV.

The V gene is TRBV3-1 (or the pseudogene TRBV3-2), the J gene TRBJ2-7, with 7 bases matching TRBD1. The trim removed 1 base at V and 4 bases at J, leaving 10 bases unmatched. The CDR3 runs 16 residues. Germline V gene lookup returns CDR1 LGHDT and CDR2 YNNKEL (reference sequence). The CDR3 nucleotides read TGTGCCAGCAGCCAAGGATCGACAGGGTTCAGATACGAGCAGTACTTC. Translated, it gives CASSQGSTGFRYEQYF.

V and J are TRBV18 and TRBJ1-1; D gene unclear. V lost 3 bases and J 1 base, leaving 12 bases between the germline ends. CDR1 and CDR2 (germline): KGHSH, LQKENI. The CDR3 loop spans 15 amino acids. CDR3 residues: CASSPSTATNTEAFF. DNA for the CDR3: TGTGCCAGCTCACCGAGTACAGCTACGAACACTGAAGCTTTCTTT. Filled out from reference TRBV18 and TRBJ1-1, the complete variable domain reads NAGVMQNPRHLVRRRGQEARLRCSPMKGHSHVYWYRQLPEEGLKFMVYLQKENIIDESGMPKERFSAEFPKEGPSILRIQQVVRGDSAAYFCASSPSTATNTEAFFGQGTRLTVV.

The genes are TRBV11-2 and TRBJ2-1, with D tentatively TRBD1 (5 bases). V was pared by 4 bases and J by 5 bases, with 12 bases between. The CDR3 is made up of 14 amino acids. Germline V gives CDR1 SGHAT, CDR2 FQNNGV. The chain's CDR3 is CASSSETANNEQFF. The CDR3 nucleotides are TGTGCCAGCAGCTCTGAGACAGCAAACAATGAGCAGTTCTTC. The variable domain in full, completed from reference TRBV11-2 and TRBJ2-1, reads EAGVAQSPRYKIIEKRQSVAFWCNPISGHATLYWYQQILGQGPKLLIQFQNNGVVDDSQLPKDRFSAERLKGVDSTLKIQPAKLEDSAVYLCASSSETANNEQFFGPGTRLTVL.

This clone was counted only a few times. The gene calls are TRBV19 and TRBJ1-5, with D perhaps matching TRBD1 (6 bases). Germline V gene sequence: CDR1 LNHDA, CDR2 SQIVND (reference sequence). The CDR3 totals 13 residues. Trimming cost V 5 bases and J 4 bases, with 9 bases left between them. CDR3 region: CASSVQGNQPQHF. The CDR3 DNA is TGTGCCAGTAGTGTACAGGGAAATCAGCCCCAGCATTTT. The full variable domain, its missing parts supplied by reference TRBV19 and TRBJ1-5, is DGGITQSPKYLFRKEGQNVTLSCEQNLNHDAMYWYRQDPGQGLRLIYYSQIVNDFQKGDIAEGYSVSREKKESFPLTVTSAQKNPTAFYLCASSVQGNQPQHFGDGTRLSIL.

V and J are TRBV7-2 and TRBJ1-6; D is unclear. Germline V CDR1 and CDR2: SGHTA, FQGNSA. This CDR3 is 16 amino acids long. The germline V and J ends were trimmed by 5 bases and 5 bases, with 16 bases remaining between them. CDR3 in DNA: TGTGCCAGCAGCCGTCGCTGGCAGGCCGATAATTCACCCCTCCACTTT. Amino acids: CASSRRWQADNSPLHF. The full variable domain, its missing parts supplied by reference TRBV7-2 and TRBJ1-6, is GAGVSQSPSNKVTEKGKDVELRCDPISGHTALYWYRQSLGQGLEFLIYFQGNSAPDKSGLPSDRFSAERTGGSVSTLTIQRTQQEDSAVYLCASSRRWQADNSPLHFGNGTRLTVT.

This clone has only one observation. The chain combines TRBV10-3 with TRBJ1-6; 8 bases map to TRBD1. This CDR3 contains 15 residues. Per germline, CDR1 ENHRY and CDR2 SYGVKD. Losses at the gene ends were 2 bases for V and 5 bases for J; bases not matched to a gene: 2. The CDR3 coding sequence is TGTGCCATCAGTGAGGAGGACAGGGATAATTCACCCCTCCACTTT. Translated, it gives CAISEEDRDNSPLHF.

This chain uses TRBV9 with TRBJ1-1; D not resolved. From germline, CDR1 is SGDLS and CDR2 YYNGEE. The CDR3 covers 13 residues. With 1 base removed from V and 5 bases from J, the gap between germline ends came to 9 bases. The CDR3 here is CASSVLGETEAFF. In nucleotides, the CDR3 is TGTGCCAGCAGCGTATTGGGAGAAACTGAAGCTTTCTTT.

The chain combines TRBV7-8 with TRBJ1-5; 9 nucleotides line up with TRBD1. The germline V gene has CDR1 SGHVS and CDR2 FQNEAQ. The ends lost 6 bases at V and 3 bases at J; junction bases unmatched: 9. The CDR3 runs to 16 residues. CDR3 sequence (DNA): TGTGCCAGCAGTCCCCGGGACAGGGCTCTCAATCAGCCCCAGCATTTT. Protein product: CASSPRDRALNQPQHF.

This chain uses TRBV5-4 with TRBJ1-5, with 7 bases identical to TRBD1. V lost 5 bases to trimming and J lost 6 bases; unmatched junction nucleotides: 20. Germline CDR1 reads SGHNT; CDR2 reads YYREEE (reference sequence). The CDR3 covers 18 residues. The CDR3 nucleotides are TGTGCCAGCAGTCAACCGGGACAGAGAACTGCGGTCGTTCAGCCCCAGCATTTT. Protein sequence: CASSQPGQRTAVVQPQHF.

This sequence joins TRBV6-5 and TRBJ2-7; unclear D gene. Germline V gives CDR1 MNHEY, CDR2 SVGAGI. Trimming took 6 bases from V and 2 from J, leaving 8 bases between them. The CDR3 runs 12 residues. CDR3 DNA: TGTGCCAGCAGGACGGAGCCCTACGAGCAGTACTTC. This gives the protein CASRTEPYEQYF.

The V gene is TRBV3-1 (or the pseudogene TRBV3-2), the J gene TRBJ2-1; 7 nucleotides agree with TRBD2. Germline V gene lookup returns CDR1 LGHDT and CDR2 YNNKEL (reference sequence). This CDR3 spans 17 amino acids. The ends lost 3 bases at V and 4 bases at J; junction bases unmatched: 12. Here the CDR3 DNA reads TGTGCCAGCAGCCAGATGAAAACCGGGAGGCAATACAATGAGCAGTTCTTC. It translates to CASSQMKTGRQYNEQFF.

V gene TRBV5-5 combines with J gene TRBJ2-3, with D perhaps TRBD2 (6 bases). The V end lost 0 bases, the J end lost 0 bases, and 17 bases lay between the germline ends. From germline, CDR1 is SGHKS and CDR2 YYEKEE (reference sequence). The CDR3 sequence is 18 residues long. CDR3 DNA sequence: TGTGCCAGCAGCTTGGCCTATGGGACTTTTACAAGCACAGATACGCAGTATTTT. Amino acids: CASSLAYGTFTSTDTQYF.

V usage is TRBV21-1 and J usage is TRBJ1-5; the D call of TRBD1 is as the table states it, not checked on the DNA. TRBV21-1 is noted as a pseudogene. The CDR3 is made up of 13 amino acids. This CDR3 reads CASRRQVNQPQHF. CDR3 nucleotides: TGTGCCAGCAGGAGACAGGTGAATCAGCCCCAGCATTTT.

V gene TRBV4-1 combines with J gene TRBJ1-4, with 9 nucleotides matching TRBD1. From germline, CDR1 is MGHRA and CDR2 YSYEKL. J lost 6 bases, V lost 3 bases, and 11 bases had no gene match. CDR3 length: 17 residues. CDR3 region: CASSQSPTGTGYEKLFF. DNA for the CDR3: TGCGCCAGCAGCCAGTCCCCAACCGGGACAGGGTATGAAAAACTGTTTTTT.

The chain joins TRBV4-1 to TRBJ1-1; D may be TRBD1 (6 bases). V was cut by 5 bases and J by 2 bases, with 15 bases left in between. Germline V gene data show CDR1 as MGHRA and CDR2 as YSYEKL. The CDR3 runs 15 residues. The DNA of the CDR3 is TGCGCCAGCAGCACAGAACCAGGGGTTAACACTGAAGCTTTCTTT. Translating gives CASSTEPGVNTEAFF.

V and J are TRBV19 and TRBJ1-4; 8 bases are shared with TRBD1. J lost 8 bases, V lost 5 bases, and 10 bases had no gene match. Per the germline V gene, CDR1 is LNHDA and CDR2 is SQIVND (reference sequence). This CDR3 is built from 15 residues. The CDR3 bases are TGTGCCAGTAGTTTACGGACAGGGAGGGGCGAAAAACTGTTTTTT. Amino acids: CASSLRTGRGEKLFF.

The V and J genes are TRBV7-3 and TRBJ2-2; 9 bases align to TRBD2. This CDR3 has 17 amino acids. CDR1 is SGHTA, CDR2 FQGTGA, per germline. The ends lost 1 base at V and 0 bases at J; junction bases unmatched: 3. The CDR3 loop reads CASSLIASGANTGELFF. CDR3 nucleotide sequence: TGTGCCAGCAGCTTAATAGCTAGCGGGGCGAACACCGGGGAGCTGTTTTTT. The complete variable domain, with remaining parts taken from reference TRBV7-3 and TRBJ2-2, reads GAGVSQTPSNKVTEKGKYVELRCDPISGHTALYWYRQSLGQGPEFLIYFQGTGAADDSGLPNDRFFAVRPEGSVSTLKIQRTERGDSAVYLCASSLIASGANTGELFFGEGSRLTVL.

The V gene is TRBV4-2, the J gene TRBJ1-2; 12 bases align to TRBD1. The CDR3 has 15 residues. The V gene's germline CDR1 is LGHNA and CDR2 YNFKEQ. With V trimmed by 1 base and J by 8 bases, 5 bases remained unmatched. The CDR3 DNA reads as TGTGCCAGCAGCCAAGCGGGACAGGGGGCGGGCGGCTACACCTTC. This gives the protein CASSQAGQGAGGYTF.

This chain connects TRBV10-2 to TRBJ1-2, with D maybe TRBD1 (6 bases). The CDR3 runs to 15 residues. From germline, CDR1 is WSHSY and CDR2 SAAADI. V was cut by 0 bases and J by 4 bases, with 12 bases left in between. CDR3 DNA sequence: TGCGCCAGCAGTGAGTCGGACGGGGGGGCCTATGGCTACACCTTC. Encoded protein: CASSESDGGAYGYTF.

The rearrangement uses TRBV3-1 (or the pseudogene TRBV3-2) and TRBJ1-2, with TRBD1 identical over 9 bases. V was pared by 6 bases and J by 8 bases, with 7 bases of the junction left unmatched. The CDR3 extends over 13 amino acids. In germline, CDR1 is LGHDT, CDR2 YNNKEL (reference sequence). This chain's CDR3 is CASRPTGGGGYTF. In nucleotides, the CDR3 is TGTGCCAGCAGGCCGACAGGGGGAGGCGGCTACACCTTC.